This T cell receptor (beta chain) was sequenced in a study of shared clonotypes between healthy human individuals (TCRdb year 2020). At the level of the whole study: A couple of women and a few men aged 18 to 49 years were included in the cohort. To estimate repertoire size and how much clonotypes are shared between individuals, the study performed deep sequencing of blood TCR repertoires from about five healthy adults. Libraries were prepared and TCR repertoires were sequenced by different laboratories using diverse techniques, in order to increase sequencing depth and limit assay-specific biases. Leukapheresis yielded between about 0.85 and 10 billion PBMCs per donor. On the study overall, not on this receptor specifically: Only blood was sampled, and tissue TCR repertoires likely differ from those in blood. Pairwise subsampling led to the expectation that sequencing depth would affect the degree of clonotype sharing among donors. The small number of donors limited the genetic and exposure-history diversity represented.

Healthy HIV-negative adults with no recently reported acute infections or vaccinations were included as donors. Only Caucasian adults living in Nashville, Tennessee, USA were represented among the donors. For unsorted samples, approximately 81 million PBMCs were counted, and genomic DNA was extracted using the QIAamp DNA Blood Mini kit. Blood was obtained by leukapheresis, after which PBMCs were separated by Ficoll-Histopaque density gradient centrifugation and cryopreserved in liquid nitrogen vapor phase. The CDR3 covers 14 residues, taking in both the cysteine and the phenylalanine. Only the CDR3 part of the read is kept: 42 bases, read in frame from the first base. The V end gives up 5 bases and the J end 6 bases, leaving 4 bases in the junction not matched to a gene. According to the germline V gene, CDR1 reads MNHEY and CDR2 reads SVGAGI. Using the deep immunoSEQ assay, multiplex PCR amplified TCR CDR3 regions from genomic DNA. Extracted genomic DNA from each cell subset was spread evenly across all wells of several immunoSEQ 96-well plates, with each plate serving as a replicate. For unsorted PBMC, 300 ng of genomic DNA, equivalent to 25,000 to 35,000 T cell genomes, went into each replicate PCR. Ten immunoSEQ deep assay plates were used to sequence the unsorted PBMC genomic DNA. Purified libraries were quantified with a Qubit 3.0 fluorometer, sized on a Bioanalyzer 2100, and re-quantified with the KAPA Library Quantification kit. Every immunoSEQ 96-well plate was sequenced on a dedicated single-read 150-cycle Illumina NextSeq 550 flow cell. In the original analysis: The immunoSEQ output contained only junctional sequences without quality scores, so filtering could not match that applied to full-length reads. To assign V/J genes and CDR3, sequences were annotated using PyIR, a Python wrapper for IgBLAST v1.9, with IMGT germline references. Reads were filtered out if the reads had weak V/J assignments (E-value above 1e-6), no CDR3, stop codons, out-of-frame junctions, or ambiguous translated residues. V3J clonotypes were defined as sequences sharing the same inferred V gene, J gene, and CDR3 amino acid sequence. To compute the percentage overlap between repertoires, the number of shared unique clonotypes was divided by the size of the smaller repertoire. Three approaches were used to assess repertoire richness: RTK rarefaction, the Chao1 estimator, and Recon v2.1 estimates of unobserved clonotypes. TCRdb re-hosts the immuneACCESS table, in-frame sequences only. Its copies lack some clones; in the studies checked, an unresolved V gene accounts for under half of them, and the cause for the rest is not known. D and trimming were read from the DNA, whereas the V and J calls and clone size are those reported in that table. The sample data list around 450,000 clones, and roughly 80% of these were observed just once. The ten largest clones capture about 13% of the sample.

This clone was seen once. This clone's antigen is unknown. Base qualities are missing; no much larger clone stands one base away. Sequenced material: PBMCs. The origin of this receptor is a woman aged 40-49 years in good health. Some clones in this sample may be carry-over from other donors' samples. Recombination connected TRBV6-5 to TRBJ2-2, and 9 junctional nucleotides match TRBD2. The nucleotide sequence is TGTGCCAGCAGTACCGGGACTAGCCCCGGGGAGCTGTTTTTT. This encodes CASSTGTSPGELFF.